This entry concerns a single T cell receptor beta chain. Its antigen is unknown. Nothing much larger sits one base from this clone, and base qualities are not available. This record belongs to a study of Ad26.COV2.S vaccination and SARS-CoV-2 variants listed by TCRdb under 2021. Study-wide context: Donors in the vaccine arm were drawn from COV1001, a multicentre, randomized, double-blind, placebo-controlled phase I-IIa trial testing Ad26.COV2.S in healthy adults. Ad26.COV2.S was administered intramuscularly at a dose of 5x10^10 or 1x10^11 viral particles, either as one shot or as two shots given 56 days apart. The specificity and breadth of SARS-CoV-2-reactive T cell receptors after Ad26.COV2.S vaccination were assessed by TCRbeta repertoire sequencing. The TCR-sequenced set comprised approximately 30 samples: about 19 Ad26.COV2.S vaccine recipients, 5 placebo recipients and 8 SARS-CoV-2 convalescent individuals. Trial participants were randomized into five groups of five: low-dose or high-dose Ad26.COV2.S given once or twice, or placebo on both occasions. Investigators did not know the trial group allocation while performing experiments and assessing outcomes. The paper's findings and limits, for the study overall: Comparable non-spike TCR breadth was observed between vaccine and placebo recipients, consistent with only spike being contained in the vaccine. Substantial breadth of spike-specific CD8+ and CD4+ T cell responses was reported after vaccination. Higher spike-specific TCR breadth was observed in Ad26.COV2.S recipients than in placebo recipients (P = 0.0014). According to the authors, total T cell responses may have been underestimated by the TCR breadth and depth analyses. The study was not powered to compare responses between vaccine doses or regimens.

The treatment or condition label for this specimen denotes: over 15 received Ad26.COV2.S at low or high dose, single or two shots; 5 received placebo; per-sample allocation not given. Repertoires of vaccine and placebo recipients were sequenced from samples collected on day 63 after the first injection. Cohort 1b enrolled some 25 adults aged 18-55 years at a single site in Boston, USA, between 29 July and 7 August 2020. Ad26.COV2.S was a replication-incompetent adenovirus type 26 vector expressing a prefusion-stabilized SARS-CoV-2 spike protein from the original Wuhan strain. Including the terminal cysteine and phenylalanine, the CDR3 comprises 15 residues. The CDR3 DNA has 45 bases and is translated from base 1. Trimming removed 6 bases from V and 8 bases from J; the gene matches leave 6 bases unexplained. CDR1 and CDR2 are drawn from the germline V gene (reference sequence): WNHNN, SYGVQD. The immunoSEQ Assay was used to sequence TCRbeta CDR3 regions. After extraction, genomic DNA underwent amplification by bias-controlled multiplex PCR, followed by high-throughput sequencing. The published analysis was carried out like this. To quantify the absolute abundance of every unique TCRbeta CDR3 region, sequences were collapsed and filtered. T cell fraction was estimated by normalization of TCRbeta template counts to usable DNA, with usable DNA being measured through amplification of reference genes present in all nucleated cells. Repertoire TCRs were annotated as SARS-CoV-2-specific when V gene, CDR3 amino acid sequence and J gene were exactly matched to a known reactive TCR set. The reference SARS-CoV-2 TCR set was obtained from MIRA and was filtered for enrichment in COVID-19-positive ImmuneCODE repertoires, whereby public or cross-reactive TCRs were removed. Based on the MIRA antigens, annotated TCRs were further analysed at the level of specific ORF or position within ORF. Breadth was defined as annotated unique rearrangements over total unique productive rearrangements; depth was the summed frequency of those rearrangements. Two-sided Wilcoxon rank-sum tests were used to compare TCR breadth between groups. TCRdb provides this immuneACCESS table in a form limited to in-frame rearrangements. Some clones are lacking; in checked studies, under half of them reflect an unresolved V gene, and why the rest are absent is not known. The DNA was the basis for D and trimming; V, J and clone size are from that table. The sample contains about 370,000 clones, roughly nine tenths of them found a single time. Of the sample, around 3.4% falls within the top ten clones.

This receptor was identified in a person aged 18-60 years who received the Ad26.COV2.S COVID-19 vaccine or a placebo. Material: peripheral blood, obtained in a trial of Ad26.COV2.S vaccine versus placebo. The V gene is TRBV10-1 and the J gene is TRBJ2-1; 14 bases in between match TRBD2. The base sequence is TGCGCCAGCAGCTCGGGACTAGCGGGGGCCCATGAGCAGTTCTTC. Its translation reads: CASSSGLAGAHEQFF.